The clone carrying this T cell receptor beta chain was picked up many times. The CDR3 contains 13 residues. Per the germline V gene, CDR1 is DFQATT and CDR2 is SNEGSKA (reference sequence). Trimming stripped 3 bases from V and 3 bases from J, with 8 bases between. The sample is drawn from a study of response to subunit inactivated influenza vaccine. TCRdb reprocessed the RT-PCR reads via MiXCR and lists one record per CDR3 protein. The sample yields approximately 500,000 distinct CDR3 sequences, around 13% seen once. This TCR was sampled from a man in his fifties who received an inactivated influenza vaccine. The sequences come from PBMCs from blood, collected 12 days after vaccination. The rearrangement links TRBV20-1 to TRBJ1-4, with a tentative D call TRBD1 (5 bases). The chain's CDR3 is CSARKGANEKLFF. CDR3 nucleotide sequence: TGCAGTGCTAGGAAAGGGGCTAATGAAAAACTGTTTTTT.